This is a list of T cell receptor beta chains from one sample in a study of cytomegalovirus exposure and HLA in healthy donors. Produced via immunoSEQ multiplex PCR; TCRdb's table is partial and in-frame only. This sample carries 140,000 or so clones, 70% to 85% of them seen once, and the ten largest clones take roughly 1.9%. The source material was PBMCs. These receptors all stem from a man aged 35 to 55 in good health and CMV-seronegative. CDR3s include the opening cysteine and the closing phenylalanine or tryptophan. Each record gives: clone size, D gene, J gene, V gene, CDR3 DNA, CDR3 protein. The D gene is left open where the match is weak. Expanded clones are given a class, and other clones once, few, many or no size at all.

clone size: NA; D gene: NA; J gene: TRBJ2-3; V gene: TRBV6-5; CDR3 DNA: TGTGCCAGCAGTTTCTACTCCTCGGGTACGCAGTATTTT; CDR3 protein: CASSFYSSGTQYF
clone size: NA; D gene: NA; J gene: TRBJ2-7; V gene: TRBV15; CDR3 DNA: TGTGCCACCAGCAGGGACGGGGTATTGGAGGCCAATCGCGAGCAGTACTTC; CDR3 protein: CATSRDGVLEANREQYF
clone size: NA; D gene: TRBD2; J gene: TRBJ2-2; V gene: TRBV7-2; CDR3 DNA: TGTGCCAGCAGCTCAGTCTGGGGGACTAGCGGGATAAACACCGGGGAGCTGTTTTTT; CDR3 protein: CASSSVWGTSGINTGELFF
clone size: NA; D gene: TRBD2; J gene: TRBJ2-2; V gene: TRBV28; CDR3 DNA: TGTGCCAGCAGTTTTATTGACATGAAACTAGCGGGTTCGTGGACCGGGGAGCTGTTTTTT; CDR3 protein: CASSFIDMKLAGSWTGELFF
clone size: few; D gene: TRBD1; J gene: TRBJ1-2; V gene: TRBV28; CDR3 DNA: TGTGCCAGCAGTTTATCCGACAGGGAGTGGGACACCTTC; CDR3 protein: CASSLSDREWDTF
clone size: NA; D gene: NA; J gene: TRBJ1-2; V gene: TRBV27; CDR3 DNA: TGTGCCAGCAGTTTATCCGCAGGGGATTGGAACTATGGCTACACCTTC; CDR3 protein: CASSLSAGDWNYGYTF
clone size: NA; D gene: TRBD2; J gene: TRBJ2-7; V gene: TRBV4-2; CDR3 DNA: TGTGCCAGCAGCTTCGGACTAGCGGGAGGTGACGAGCAGTACTTC; CDR3 protein: CASSFGLAGGDEQYF
clone size: NA; D gene: NA; J gene: TRBJ2-7; V gene: TRBV4-3; CDR3 DNA: TGCGCCAGCAGCCAAGAATGGGACAATTCCTACGAGCAGTACTTC; CDR3 protein: CASSQEWDNSYEQYF
clone size: NA; D gene: NA; J gene: TRBJ2-3; V gene: TRBV9; CDR3 DNA: TGTGCCAGCAGCGTAGACCCTACTAGCACAGATACGCAGTATTTT; CDR3 protein: CASSVDPTSTDTQYF
clone size: NA; D gene: NA; J gene: TRBJ1-1; V gene: TRBV5-5; CDR3 DNA: TGTGCCAGCAGCCTGATAGTAGGGGACACTGAAGCTTTCTTT; CDR3 protein: CASSLIVGDTEAFF
clone size: NA; D gene: NA; J gene: TRBJ1-1; V gene: TRBV18; CDR3 DNA: TGTGCCAGCTCAGCCCGGGGGGAGAACACTGAAGCTTTCTTT; CDR3 protein: CASSARGENTEAFF
clone size: NA; D gene: TRBD1; J gene: TRBJ1-2; V gene: TRBV9; CDR3 DNA: TGTGCCAGCGGAAGCGAGTGGACAGGGGATGGCTACACCTTC; CDR3 protein: CASGSEWTGDGYTF
clone size: NA; D gene: TRBD2; J gene: TRBJ2-5; V gene: TRBV15; CDR3 DNA: TGTGCCACCAGCAGAGATGGGGGGGTGACCCAGTACTTC; CDR3 protein: CATSRDGGVTQYF
clone size: few; D gene: TRBD2; J gene: TRBJ2-1; V gene: TRBV27; CDR3 DNA: TGTGCCAGCAGCTACTCGACTAGCCTCCTGCACAATGAGCAGTTCTTC; CDR3 protein: CASSYSTSLLHNEQFF
clone size: NA; D gene: NA; J gene: TRBJ1-2; V gene: TRBV6-5; CDR3 DNA: TGTGCCACCCTAGAGGGAAACTATGGCTACACCTTC; CDR3 protein: CATLEGNYGYTF
clone size: once; D gene: TRBD1; J gene: TRBJ2-7; V gene: TRBV25-1; CDR3 DNA: TGTGCCAGCAGTGGGTGGACAGGGGGGGACTACGAGCAGTACTTC; CDR3 protein: CASSGWTGGDYEQYF
clone size: NA; D gene: TRBD1; J gene: TRBJ2-1; V gene: TRBV7-9; CDR3 DNA: TGTGCCAGCAGCTTAGGGACAGGGACCTCCTACAATGAGCAGTTCTTC; CDR3 protein: CASSLGTGTSYNEQFF
clone size: NA; D gene: TRBD2; J gene: TRBJ2-3; V gene: TRBV10-3; CDR3 DNA: TGTGCCATCAGTGAAACTAGCGGGGATACGCAGTATTTT; CDR3 protein: CAISETSGDTQYF
clone size: NA; D gene: TRBD2; J gene: TRBJ2-7; V gene: TRBV27; CDR3 DNA: TGTGCCAGCAGCAAAGGACTAGCGAGTGCCTCGCGCTACGAGCAGTACTTC; CDR3 protein: CASSKGLASASRYEQYF
clone size: once; D gene: TRBD1; J gene: TRBJ2-1; V gene: TRBV5-6; CDR3 DNA: TGTGCCAGCAGCTCTAATGACAGGGACTCCTACAATGAGCAGTTCTTC; CDR3 protein: CASSSNDRDSYNEQFF
clone size: NA; D gene: NA; J gene: TRBJ2-2; V gene: TRBV7-9; CDR3 DNA: TGTGCCAGCAGCTTAAGTGGGCCCGGGGAGCTGTTTTTT; CDR3 protein: CASSLSGPGELFF
clone size: once; D gene: TRBD1; J gene: TRBJ2-7; V gene: TRBV30; CDR3 DNA: TGTGCCTGGAGTGCCCACTCCGGGACAGCCTACGAGCAGTACTTC; CDR3 protein: CAWSAHSGTAYEQYF
clone size: NA; D gene: TRBD2; J gene: TRBJ2-7; V gene: TRBV5-1; CDR3 DNA: TGCGCCAGCAGCCGGAGCAGCGGGGGACCCACCTACGAGCAGTACTTC; CDR3 protein: CASSRSSGGPTYEQYF
clone size: NA; D gene: NA; J gene: TRBJ2-1; V gene: TRBV9; CDR3 DNA: TGTGCCAGCAGCGTAGTCACAGGCTACAATGAGCAGTTCTTC; CDR3 protein: CASSVVTGYNEQFF
clone size: NA; D gene: TRBD2; J gene: TRBJ2-4; V gene: TRBV19; CDR3 DNA: TGTGCCACTAGCGGTGCCAAAAACATTCAGTACTTC; CDR3 protein: CATSGAKNIQYF
clone size: NA; D gene: NA; J gene: TRBJ1-1; V gene: TRBV2; CDR3 DNA: TGTGCCAGCAGCGAAGGACAGCCGAACACTGAAGCTTTCTTT; CDR3 protein: CASSEGQPNTEAFF
clone size: NA; D gene: NA; J gene: TRBJ2-1; V gene: TRBV11-3; CDR3 DNA: TGTGCCAGCAGCAGTATGGGGGGGGGCCTCAGTGAGCAGTTCTTC; CDR3 protein: CASSSMGGGLSEQFF
clone size: NA; D gene: TRBD2; J gene: TRBJ2-5; V gene: TRBV27; CDR3 DNA: TGTGCCAGCTGCGAGGGCGGGAGAGTATGGGAGACCCAGTACTTC; CDR3 protein: CASCEGGRVWETQYF
clone size: NA; D gene: NA; J gene: TRBJ1-1; V gene: TRBV28; CDR3 DNA: TGTGCCAGCAGTTTAAGATCGGGTGACACTGAAGCTTTCTTT; CDR3 protein: CASSLRSGDTEAFF
clone size: NA; D gene: TRBD1; J gene: TRBJ1-2; V gene: TRBV20-1; CDR3 DNA: TGCAGTGCCGTACCACAGGGGACCCTCTTC; CDR3 protein: CSAVPQGTLF
clone size: NA; D gene: TRBD1; J gene: TRBJ1-6; V gene: TRBV5-6; CDR3 DNA: TGTGCCAGCAGCTTCCGGGACAGGGGTGGCGCACCCCTCCACTTT; CDR3 protein: CASSFRDRGGAPLHF
clone size: few; D gene: NA; J gene: TRBJ2-5; V gene: TRBV7-8; CDR3 DNA: TGTGCCAGCAGCTCCCTACTGTACCAAGAGACCCAGTACTTC; CDR3 protein: CASSSLLYQETQYF
clone size: NA; D gene: NA; J gene: TRBJ1-2; V gene: TRBV30; CDR3 DNA: TGTGCCTGGAGTGTATGGGAGAACTATGGCTACACCTTC; CDR3 protein: CAWSVWENYGYTF
clone size: NA; D gene: TRBD1; J gene: TRBJ2-1; V gene: TRBV28; CDR3 DNA: TGTGCCAGCAGACCAGGGGACAGGTTGTCCTACAATGAGCAGTTCTTC; CDR3 protein: CASRPGDRLSYNEQFF
clone size: NA; D gene: NA; J gene: TRBJ1-4; V gene: TRBV5-1; CDR3 DNA: TGCGCCAGCAGCTTGGGACAGAAAGACGAAAAACTGTTTTTT; CDR3 protein: CASSLGQKDEKLFF
clone size: NA; D gene: TRBD2; J gene: TRBJ2-5; V gene: TRBV7-3; CDR3 DNA: TGTGCCAGCAGCTTGGGACTAGCGGGGCAAGAGACCCAGTACTTC; CDR3 protein: CASSLGLAGQETQYF
clone size: NA; D gene: NA; J gene: TRBJ1-5; V gene: TRBV9; CDR3 DNA: TGTGCCAGCAGCGTAGGGACAGTAGGCAATCAGCCCCAGCATTTT; CDR3 protein: CASSVGTVGNQPQHF
clone size: NA; D gene: TRBD2; J gene: TRBJ2-3; V gene: TRBV2; CDR3 DNA: TGTGCCAGCTCGGGACTAGCGGGGGGGGCAGATACGCAGTATTTT; CDR3 protein: CASSGLAGGADTQYF
clone size: few; D gene: TRBD1; J gene: TRBJ2-1; V gene: TRBV10-3; CDR3 DNA: TGTGCCATCAGTGGGGACAGGGGTAATGAGCAGTTCTTC; CDR3 protein: CAISGDRGNEQFF
clone size: few; D gene: NA; J gene: TRBJ2-1; V gene: TRBV6-5; CDR3 DNA: TGTGCCAGCACCCACGGCGGGATGCAGTTCTTC; CDR3 protein: CASTHGGMQFF
clone size: NA; D gene: NA; J gene: TRBJ1-4; V gene: TRBV29-1; CDR3 DNA: TGCAGCGCTTCACAGGGAGTTGGGGAAAAACTGTTTTTT; CDR3 protein: CSASQGVGEKLFF
clone size: NA; D gene: NA; J gene: TRBJ2-3; V gene: TRBV5-1; CDR3 DNA: TGCGCCAGCAGCTTACAGGCCCTTTCCACAGATACGCAGTATTTT; CDR3 protein: CASSLQALSTDTQYF
clone size: NA; D gene: NA; J gene: TRBJ1-4; V gene: TRBV6-5; CDR3 DNA: TGTGCCAGCAGTTACGACGGCGACCGCGGTGAAAAACTGTTTTTT; CDR3 protein: CASSYDGDRGEKLFF
clone size: few; D gene: TRBD2; J gene: TRBJ2-1; V gene: TRBV7-9; CDR3 DNA: TGTGCCAGCGGCCTTAGCGGGGCATATGAGCAGTTCTTC; CDR3 protein: CASGLSGAYEQFF
clone size: NA; D gene: NA; J gene: TRBJ2-3; V gene: TRBV5-6; CDR3 DNA: TGTGCCAGCAGCTTGGCTTCGGATACGCAGTATTTT; CDR3 protein: CASSLASDTQYF
clone size: NA; D gene: NA; J gene: TRBJ2-7; V gene: TRBV9; CDR3 DNA: TGTGCCAGCAGCGTAGAAGGGGGTGGGCAGTACTTC; CDR3 protein: CASSVEGGGQYF
clone size: once; D gene: TRBD2; J gene: TRBJ2-7; V gene: TRBV11-2; CDR3 DNA: TGTGCCAGCAGCTTAGGGGGGGTGGGACTAGCGGCCAGCTCCTACGAGCAGTACTTC; CDR3 protein: CASSLGGVGLAASSYEQYF
clone size: NA; D gene: NA; J gene: TRBJ2-1; V gene: TRBV5-6; CDR3 DNA: TGTGCCAGCAGCTTGGAGAGCTCCTACAATGAGCAGTTCTTC; CDR3 protein: CASSLESSYNEQFF
clone size: NA; D gene: NA; J gene: TRBJ1-4; V gene: TRBV5-1; CDR3 DNA: TGCGCCAGCAGCCTGACCACCACAGGGATGGGATATGAAAAACTGTTTTTT; CDR3 protein: CASSLTTTGMGYEKLFF
clone size: NA; D gene: NA; J gene: TRBJ1-4; V gene: TRBV5-1; CDR3 DNA: TGCGCCAGCAGCTTGATGGGGGCGGGCGAAAAACTGTTTTTT; CDR3 protein: CASSLMGAGEKLFF
clone size: few; D gene: NA; J gene: TRBJ2-7; V gene: TRBV7-9; CDR3 DNA: TGTGCCAGCAGCTCGCCCGACAGAAACTCCTACGAGCAGTACTTC; CDR3 protein: CASSSPDRNSYEQYF
clone size: NA; D gene: TRBD1; J gene: TRBJ1-4; V gene: TRBV10-3; CDR3 DNA: TGTGCCATCAGACCGGGACAGGGGAATGAAAAACTGTTTTTT; CDR3 protein: CAIRPGQGNEKLFF
clone size: NA; D gene: TRBD1; J gene: TRBJ2-2; V gene: TRBV14; CDR3 DNA: TGTGCCAGCAGCGGGACAGGGGGAACCGGGGAGCTGTTTTTT; CDR3 protein: CASSGTGGTGELFF
clone size: NA; D gene: NA; J gene: TRBJ2-1; V gene: TRBV4-1; CDR3 DNA: TGCGCCAGCAGCCAAGAAAGCGGATTGTACAATGAGCAGTTCTTC; CDR3 protein: CASSQESGLYNEQFF
clone size: NA; D gene: NA; J gene: TRBJ1-4; V gene: TRBV11-2; CDR3 DNA: TGTGCCAGCAGCTTAGGAGTCGGGGGGGGTGAAAAACTGTTTTTT; CDR3 protein: CASSLGVGGGEKLFF
clone size: NA; D gene: NA; J gene: TRBJ2-5; V gene: TRBV5-6; CDR3 DNA: TGTGCCAGCAGCTTGGTTAGCGAGGGGACCCAGTACTTC; CDR3 protein: CASSLVSEGTQYF
clone size: NA; D gene: NA; J gene: TRBJ2-3; V gene: TRBV7-2; CDR3 DNA: TGTGCCAGCAGCTTAGTACCAGGGGCTGCGGTAGATACGCAGTATTTT; CDR3 protein: CASSLVPGAAVDTQYF